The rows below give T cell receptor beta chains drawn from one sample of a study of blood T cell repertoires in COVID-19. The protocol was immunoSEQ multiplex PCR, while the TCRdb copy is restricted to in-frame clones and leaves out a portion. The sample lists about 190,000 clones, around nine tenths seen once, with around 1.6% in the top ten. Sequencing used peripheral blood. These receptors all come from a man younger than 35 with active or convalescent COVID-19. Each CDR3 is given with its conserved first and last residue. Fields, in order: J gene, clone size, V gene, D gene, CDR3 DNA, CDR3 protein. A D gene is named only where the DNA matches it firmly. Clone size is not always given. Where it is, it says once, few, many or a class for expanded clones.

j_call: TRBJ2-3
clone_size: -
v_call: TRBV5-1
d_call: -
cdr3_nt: TGCGCCAGCAGGGTTTCGAACGGTCCAGATACGCAGTATTTT
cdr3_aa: CASRVSNGPDTQYF

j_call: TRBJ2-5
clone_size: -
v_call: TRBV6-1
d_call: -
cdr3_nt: TGTGCCAGCAGTGAAACAGTGGCGCAAGAGACCCAGTACTTC
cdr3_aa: CASSETVAQETQYF

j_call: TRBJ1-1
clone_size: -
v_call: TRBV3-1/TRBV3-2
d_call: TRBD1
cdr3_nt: TGTGCCAGCAGCCAATCGGACAGGACGAACACTGAAGCTTTCTTT
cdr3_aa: CASSQSDRTNTEAFF

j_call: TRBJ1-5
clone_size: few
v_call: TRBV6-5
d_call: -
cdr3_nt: TGTGCCAGCAGGGCACAGGGCTATAGCAATCAGCCCCAGCATTTT
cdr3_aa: CASRAQGYSNQPQHF

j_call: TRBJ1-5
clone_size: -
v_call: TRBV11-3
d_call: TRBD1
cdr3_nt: TGTGCCAGCAGCTTATGTAGTGGGAGCGGACAGGAGCCCAATCAGCCCCAGCATTTT
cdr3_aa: CASSLCSGSGQEPNQPQHF

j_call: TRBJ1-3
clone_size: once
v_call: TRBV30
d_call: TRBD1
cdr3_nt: TGTGCCTGGACCAGAGAGGGGGCTCAGTCTGGAAACACCATATATTTT
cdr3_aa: CAWTREGAQSGNTIYF

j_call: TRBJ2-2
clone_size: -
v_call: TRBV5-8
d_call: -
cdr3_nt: TGTGCCAGCAGCTTGGTTGGATTGGCGGGGAAACGAGGCACCGGGGAGCTGTTTTTT
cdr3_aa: CASSLVGLAGKRGTGELFF

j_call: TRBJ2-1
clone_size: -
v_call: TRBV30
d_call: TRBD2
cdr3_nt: TGTGCCTGGAGTGTACGGGGCGGGGGTACGAATGAGCAGTTCTTC
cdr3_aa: CAWSVRGGGTNEQFF

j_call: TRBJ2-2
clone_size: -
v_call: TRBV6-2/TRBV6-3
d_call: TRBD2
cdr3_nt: TGTGCCAGCAGTTACGGGCTAGCGGGTCTCACCGGGGAGCTGTTTTTT
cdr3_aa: CASSYGLAGLTGELFF

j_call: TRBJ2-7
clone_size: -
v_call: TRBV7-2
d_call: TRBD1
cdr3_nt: TGTGCCAGCAGCTTGGGGACAGGGCCCTACGAGCAGTACTTC
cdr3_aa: CASSLGTGPYEQYF

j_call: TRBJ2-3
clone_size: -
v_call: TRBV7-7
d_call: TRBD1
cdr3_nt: TGTGCTAGCAGCTCGGGACAGGGGCTTAGCACAGATACGCAGTATTTT
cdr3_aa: CASSSGQGLSTDTQYF

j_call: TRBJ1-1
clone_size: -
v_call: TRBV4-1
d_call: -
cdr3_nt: TGCGCCAGCAGCCAAGGGGAAGGGGAGGACACTGAAGCTTTCTTT
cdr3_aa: CASSQGEGEDTEAFF

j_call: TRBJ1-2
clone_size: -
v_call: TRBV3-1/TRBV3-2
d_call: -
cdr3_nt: TGTGCCAGCAGCCAGAGCTTACAGGGATTCTATGGCTACACCTTC
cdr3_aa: CASSQSLQGFYGYTF

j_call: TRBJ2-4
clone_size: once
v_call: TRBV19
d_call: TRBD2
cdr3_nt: TGTGCCAGTAGTATAGTAGGGCGACTAGCGGGGGGGCTGTCGGCCAAAAACATTCAGTACTTC
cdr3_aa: CASSIVGRLAGGLSAKNIQYF

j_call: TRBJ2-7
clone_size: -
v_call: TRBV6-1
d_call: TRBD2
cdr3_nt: TGTGCCAGCTTCAGCGGGAGAGGTTTGAACGAGCAGTACTTC
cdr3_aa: CASFSGRGLNEQYF

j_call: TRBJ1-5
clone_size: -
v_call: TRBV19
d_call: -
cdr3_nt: TGTGCCAGTAGTCAACAGGGAAATCAGCCCCAGCATTTT
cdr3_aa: CASSQQGNQPQHF

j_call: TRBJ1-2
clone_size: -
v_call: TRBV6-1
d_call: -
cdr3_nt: TGTGCCAGCAGTGAGGACAGTTTGGGTGGCTACACCTTC
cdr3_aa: CASSEDSLGGYTF

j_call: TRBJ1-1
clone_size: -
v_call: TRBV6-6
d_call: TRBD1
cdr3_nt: TGTGCCAGCAGTCCGACAGGGGGGCGAACTGGGGCTTTCTTT
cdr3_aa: CASSPTGGRTGAFF

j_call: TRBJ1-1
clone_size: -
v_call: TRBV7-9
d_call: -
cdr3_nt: TGTGCCAGCAGCTTTCAGGGCCGGAACACTGAAGCTTTCTTT
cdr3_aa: CASSFQGRNTEAFF

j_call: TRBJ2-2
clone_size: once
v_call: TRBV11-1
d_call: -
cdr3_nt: TGTGCCAGCAGCCCTCAGGGATTCGGCACCGGGGAGCTGTTTTTT
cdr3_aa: CASSPQGFGTGELFF

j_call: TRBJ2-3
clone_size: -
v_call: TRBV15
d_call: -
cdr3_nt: TGTGCCACCAGCAGAGTCCCCGGTTTCCAAGATACGCAGTATTTT
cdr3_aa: CATSRVPGFQDTQYF

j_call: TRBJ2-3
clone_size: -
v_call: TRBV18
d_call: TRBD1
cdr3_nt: TGTGCCAGCTCACCTAGGACAGGGGGGAACACAGATACGCAGTATTTT
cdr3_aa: CASSPRTGGNTDTQYF

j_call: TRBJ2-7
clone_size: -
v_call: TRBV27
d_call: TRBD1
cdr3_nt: TGTGCCAGCAGGGACAGGGGGTACGAGCAGTACTTC
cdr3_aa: CASRDRGYEQYF

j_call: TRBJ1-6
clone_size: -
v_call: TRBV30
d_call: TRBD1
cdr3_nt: TGTGCCTGGAGTGTAGATCAGGGGGGTTCACCCCTCCACTTT
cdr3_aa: CAWSVDQGGSPLHF

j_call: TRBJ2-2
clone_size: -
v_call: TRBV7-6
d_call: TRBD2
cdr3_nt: TGTGCCAGCAGCTTAATTTCTAGCGGGAACACCGGGGAGCTGTTTTTT
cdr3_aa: CASSLISSGNTGELFF